This TCR beta chain was documented in a study of CD8 T cells in Susac syndrome. Study outcomes and limitations: The study conceded that relatively few individuals underwent its TCR sequencing and HLA analysis.

With random hexamers, reverse transcription was performed on 0.5 to 1 ug of RNA. immunoSEQ multiplex PCR amplified TCR beta CDR3 across 54 Vbeta, 13 Jbeta. Each CDR3 protein gets one entry after TCRdb re-called the immunoSEQ multiplex PCR reads with MiXCR. Among 150,000 to 200,000 distinct CDR3 sequences listed, approximately 96% were seen once. From blood CD8+ and CD4+ T cells, TCR beta sequences were generated. The multiple sclerosis controls, all treatment-naive patients, had relapsing-remitting disease that was stable or active. The V end lost 2 bases, the J end lost 0 bases, and 13 bases lay between the germline ends. Germline CDR1 is SGHRS and CDR2 is YFSETQ. The CDR3 totals 16 residues. About this clonotype: As yet, its antigen is unknown.

The rearrangement joins TRBV5-1 to TRBJ2-3; the D gene is possibly TRBD1 (5 bases). Sample: CD4+ T cells from PBMCs. The clonotype comes from a human donor with multiple sclerosis. CDR3 residues: CASSLDSQLSTDTQYF. DNA for the CDR3: TGCGCCAGCAGCTTAGACAGCCAACTAAGCACAGATACGCAGTATTTT.